This TCR beta chain was recorded in a study of T cell responses to AZD1222 COVID-19 vaccine. TCRdb's table, derived via immunoSEQ multiplex PCR, lists solely in-frame clones and lacks some. The table lists 130,000 or so clones, approximately 90% of them singletons. This clone was observed a single time. Its target is unknown. V lost 0 bases, J lost 4 bases, and 12 bases lay in between. Germline V gene sequence: CDR1 SGDLS, CDR2 YYNGEE. The CDR3 runs to 15 residues. Study-wide points: Increased Spike-specific TCR breadth and depth were observed after two AZD1222 doses. Clonal diversity was possibly underestimated, and the donors were mostly white British, with more females.

V gene TRBV9 combines with J gene TRBJ2-3; D may be TRBD2 (5 bases). This specimen consisted of peripheral blood, obtained on day 0 of AZD1222 vaccination. The receptor was isolated from an adult in good health. CDR3 coding DNA: TGTGCCAGCAGCGTAGGAGACTACAGCGCAGATACGCAGTATTTT. Amino acids: CASSVGDYSADTQYF.